These 21 T cell receptor beta chains were all obtained from the same sample, sequenced in a study of T-cell memory formation after mild COVID-19. MiXCR, applied by TCRdb to the 5' RACE reads, yields one record per CDR3 protein. This sample has roughly 51,000 distinct CDR3 sequences; approximately 8% occur once, and the top ten carry 1.4%. The material sequenced was PBMCs or a T cell subset sorted from them (not recorded which). The receptors shown here come from a young man who had mild COVID-19 (a few samples of this study predate the infection). Cell type and time point are not known.

This clonotype was seen more than once but under ten times. V gene TRBV6-2 or TRBV6-3 combines with J gene TRBJ1-5; 10 positions agree with TRBD1. Germline-derived CDR1 and CDR2 are MNHEY and SVGEGT. J was trimmed by 4 bases and V by 6 bases; bases with no gene match: 6. The CDR3 spans 15 residues. CDR3 residues: CASRDPGQGNQPQHF. The CDR3 coding sequence is TGTGCCAGCAGGGATCCGGGACAGGGGAATCAGCCCCAGCATTTT.

This clonotype was seen only a few times. The genes are TRBV28 and TRBJ1-4; D gene uncertain. Per the germline V gene, CDR1 is MDHEN and CDR2 is SYDVKM. Trimming stripped 6 bases from V and 0 bases from J, with 11 bases between. The CDR3 contains 15 residues. Written as DNA, the CDR3 is TGTGCCAGCAGGACGACGGGAGCAACTAATGAAAAACTGTTTTTT. Encoded protein: CASRTTGATNEKLFF.

This clonotype was observed a handful of times. Here the CDR3 reads CASRGGISYTF. The CDR3 DNA follows: TGTGCCAGCAGGGGCGGTATCAGCTACACCTTC. This chain uses TRBV5-6 with TRBJ1-2; D gene uncertain. V lost 5 bases, J lost 9 bases, and 11 bases lay in between. Germline-derived CDR1 and CDR2 are SGHDT and YYEEEE. The CDR3 loop spans 11 amino acids.

J is TRBJ1-3 and V is TRBV5-1; D not certain. Between the trimmed V and J ends, which lost 4 bases and 4 bases, there was a span of 12 bases. This CDR3 contains 14 residues. CDR1 is SGHRS and CDR2 is YFSETQ in the germline V gene. The CDR3 sequence is CASSPSWAGNTIYF. CDR3 sequence (DNA): TGCGCCAGCAGCCCCTCCTGGGCAGGAAACACCATATATTTT.

This clonotype turned up a few times. The CDR3 sequence: CASSPQEGAEPQHF. The CDR3 nucleotides read TGTGCCAGCAGCCCACAGGAGGGGGCAGAGCCCCAGCATTTT. The V and J genes are TRBV7-2 and TRBJ1-5, with 7 bases lining up with TRBD1. The CDR3 is 14 amino acids. Germline CDR1 reads SGHTA; CDR2 reads FQGNSA. The V and J ends lost 5 bases and 8 bases, in that order; junction bases with no gene match: 9.

This clonotype has just a few counts. The CDR3 bases are TGCGCCAGCAGCTCACAGACAGGCTCAAAAAACATTCAGTACTTC. Residues: CASSSQTGSKNIQYF. This sequence joins TRBV4-3 and TRBJ2-4, with D tentatively TRBD1 (6 bases). V lost 5 bases and J lost 4, with 15 bases in between. This CDR3 contains 15 residues. Germline V lookup: CDR1 LGHNA, CDR2 YSLEER.

This clonotype was recorded at least ten times. The V call is TRBV7-2, the J call TRBJ2-3, with TRBD2 identical over 10 bases. CDR3 length equals 16 residues. Germline V CDR1 and CDR2: SGHTA, FQGNSA. Germline trimming cut 1 base from V and 7 bases from J; bases unmatched to any gene: 8. The CDR3 region is CASSLVPSGGQNTQYF. The CDR3 region has the DNA TGTGCCAGCAGCTTAGTCCCTAGCGGGGGTCAGAATACGCAGTATTTT.

The genes are TRBV6-2 or TRBV6-3 and TRBJ1-5, with D hard to call. Trimming removed 5 bases at V and 6 bases at J, with 11 bases between. The CDR3 spans 13 residues. CDR1 and CDR2 (germline): MNHEY, SVGEGT. CDR3 in DNA: TGTGCCAGCAGTGTTCCACCGGGTCAGCCCCAGCATTTT. Amino acids: CASSVPPGQPQHF.

The chain uses TRBV29-1 and TRBJ1-5; no clear D. In germline, CDR1 is SQVTM, CDR2 ANQGSEA. With 4 bases removed from V and 2 bases from J, the gap between germline ends came to 15 bases. This CDR3 contains 15 residues. The CDR3 sequence: CSVGDGLLGNQPQHF. CDR3 coding DNA: TGCAGCGTTGGTGATGGGTTGCTCGGCAATCAGCCCCAGCATTTT. Full variable domain (outside the CDR3, taken from reference TRBV29-1 and TRBJ1-5): SAVISQKPSRDICQRGTSLTIQCQVDSQVTMMFWYRQQPGQSLTLIATANQGSEATYESGFVIDKFPISRPNLTFSTLTVSNMSPEDSSIYLCSVGDGLLGNQPQHFGDGTRLSIL.

This clonotype showed up just a few times. This rearrangement joins TRBV7-2 to TRBJ1-1; D is possibly TRBD1 (6 bases). V gave up 5 bases and J gave up 8 bases, with 12 bases separating them. CDR3 size: 12 residues. In germline, CDR1 is SGHTA, CDR2 FQGNSA. The CDR3 DNA is TGTGCCAGCAGCGTTTCCGGGACAGAAGCTTTCTTT. It translates to CASSVSGTEAFF.

This clonotype occurred many times. The V and J genes are TRBV5-1 and TRBJ2-1; D is ambiguous. The CDR3 is made up of 15 amino acids. Germline V gives CDR1 SGHRS, CDR2 YFSETQ. V gave up 0 bases and J gave up 4 bases, with 11 bases separating them. The CDR3 loop is CASSLGPEKYNEQFF. CDR3 bases: TGCGCCAGCAGCTTGGGTCCGGAGAAATACAATGAGCAGTTCTTC.

In this sample, this clonotype turned up many times. The chain is built from TRBV2 and TRBJ2-2; the D gene is possibly TRBD1 (6 bases). This CDR3 is 14 amino acids long. Deletions cut 7 bases from V and 2 bases from J, with 11 bases between. From germline, CDR1 is SNHLY and CDR2 FYNNEI. This CDR3 reads CASKSGANTGELFF. The CDR3 bases are TGTGCCAGCAAGTCAGGGGCCAACACCGGGGAGCTGTTTTTT.

This chain connects TRBV7-2 to TRBJ1-5; D remains unclear. The CDR3 is made up of 15 amino acids. Germline V lookup: CDR1 SGHTA, CDR2 FQGNSA. With 5 bases removed from V and 7 bases from J, the gap between germline ends came to 18 bases. As DNA, the CDR3 is TGTGCCAGCAGCATGGATAGCGGTCTCCGACAGCCCCAGCATTTT. It specifies CASSMDSGLRQPQHF.

The chain employs TRBV29-1 and TRBJ2-3; D is ambiguous. Germline CDR1 SQVTM, CDR2 ANQGSEA. Trimming shortened V by 4 bases and J by 0 bases, and 8 bases separated the two germline ends. This CDR3 comprises 13 residues. The CDR3 DNA reads TGCAGCGTTGGCCAGACAAGCACAGATACGCAGTATTTT. It codes for CSVGQTSTDTQYF.

The chain couples TRBV21-1 to TRBJ1-1; the D call TRBD1 from the table was never checked on the DNA. TRBV21-1 is termed a pseudogene. The CDR3 covers 16 residues. The CDR3 bases are TGTGCCAGCAGTTCTTTCCGGGACGGAGAGAACACTGAAGCTTTCTTT. This encodes CASSSFRDGENTEAFF.

This clonotype appeared many times. The V gene is TRBV9, the J gene TRBJ1-2; the D is unclear. This CDR3 has 13 residues. Per the germline V gene, CDR1 is SGDLS and CDR2 is YYNGEE. Trimming left V 0 bases short and J 3 bases short, with 6 bases between. CDR3 sequence reads: CASSVASDYGYTF. The DNA of the CDR3 is TGTGCCAGCAGCGTAGCTTCCGACTATGGCTACACCTTC.

There are a few counts of this clonotype. This chain's CDR3 is CASSQGQGSGELFF. For the CDR3, the DNA is TGCGCCAGCAGCCAAGGACAGGGGAGCGGGGAGCTGTTTTTT. The chain uses TRBV4-1 and TRBJ2-2; 8 bases fit TRBD1. The germline CDR1 and CDR2 sequences are MGHRA and YSYEKL. The length of the CDR3 is 14 residues. V dropped 1 base and J dropped 7; count of bases not matched to a gene: 2.

This clonotype was counted between two and nine times. The V call is TRBV5-1, the J call TRBJ2-2; perhaps D is TRBD1 or TRBD2 (5 bases each). V shed 7 bases and J shed 5 bases, with 18 bases lying between them. CDR1 is SGHRS and CDR2 is YFSETQ in the germline V gene. The CDR3 length is 15 residues. The CDR3 spells CASGRDVVGTGELFF. Written as DNA, the CDR3 is TGCGCCAGCGGCCGGGACGTAGTAGGTACCGGGGAGCTGTTTTTT. The whole variable domain, remainder taken from reference TRBV5-1 and TRBJ2-2, is KAGVTQTPRYLIKTRGQQVTLSCSPISGHRSVSWYQQTPGQGLQFLFEYFSETQRNKGNFPGRFSGRQFSNSRSEMNVSTLELGDSALYLCASGRDVVGTGELFFGEGSRLTVL.

The genes are TRBV2 and TRBJ2-1, with 9 bases identical to TRBD1. J was trimmed by 1 base and V by 8 bases; bases with no gene match: 9. CDR3 length: 16 residues. CDR1 is SNHLY and CDR2 is FYNNEI in the germline V gene. CDR3 DNA sequence: TGTGCCAGCCCGACCTTAGGGACAGGGTCCTACAATGAGCAGTTCTTC. Residues: CASPTLGTGSYNEQFF. Based on the CDR3 plus reference TRBV2 and TRBJ2-1, the full variable domain is EPEVTQTPSHQVTQMGQEVILRCVPISNHLYFYWYRQILGQKVEFLVSFYNNEISEKSEIFDDQFSVERPDGSNFTLKIRSTKLEDSAMYFCASPTLGTGSYNEQFFGPGTRLTVL.

This clonotype has a handful of counts. The J gene is TRBJ1-1, the V gene TRBV9; no reliable D call. Trimming shortened V by 4 bases and J by 5 bases, and 9 bases separated the two germline ends. CDR1 is SGDLS and CDR2 is YYNGEE in the germline V gene. CDR3 length: 12 amino acids. The CDR3 sequence is CASSPGMTEAFF. In nucleotides, the CDR3 is TGTGCCAGCAGCCCCGGTATGACTGAAGCTTTCTTT. The entire variable domain, with the rest obtained from reference TRBV9 and TRBJ1-1, is as follows: DSGVTQTPKHLITATGQRVTLRCSPRSGDLSVYWYQQSLDQGLQFLIQYYNGEERAKGNILERFSAQQFPDLHSELNLSSLELGDSALYFCASSPGMTEAFFGQGTRLTVV.

There are a few counts of this clonotype. This chain joins TRBV30 and TRBJ2-6; D gene unclear. The V gene's germline CDR1 is GTSNPN and CDR2 SVGIG (reference sequence). CDR3 length: 13 residues. The V gene lost 0 bases and the J gene lost 4 bases, with 4 bases spanning the gap. In DNA, the CDR3 is TGTGCCTGGAGTGTAGGCGGGGCCAACGTCCTGACTTTC. Its protein product is CAWSVGGANVLTF.